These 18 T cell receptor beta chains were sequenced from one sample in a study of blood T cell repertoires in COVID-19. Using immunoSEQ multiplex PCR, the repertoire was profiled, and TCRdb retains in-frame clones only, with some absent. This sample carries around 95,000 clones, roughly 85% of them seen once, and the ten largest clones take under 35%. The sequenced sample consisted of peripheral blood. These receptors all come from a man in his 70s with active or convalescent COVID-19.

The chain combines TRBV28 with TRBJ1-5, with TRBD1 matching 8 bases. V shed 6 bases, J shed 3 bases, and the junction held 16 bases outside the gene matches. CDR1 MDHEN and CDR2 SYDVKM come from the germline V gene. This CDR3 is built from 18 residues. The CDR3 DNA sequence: TGTGCCAGCAGGCCAAGGGGCCAGGGGGCGCGGAACAATCAGCCCCAGCATTTT. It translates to CASRPRGQGARNNQPQHF.

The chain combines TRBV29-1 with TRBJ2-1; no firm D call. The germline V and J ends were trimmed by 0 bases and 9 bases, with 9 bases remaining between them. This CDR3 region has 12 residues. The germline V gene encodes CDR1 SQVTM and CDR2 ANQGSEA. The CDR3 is CSVEDQASEQFF. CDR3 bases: TGCAGCGTTGAAGATCAAGCTAGTGAGCAGTTCTTC.

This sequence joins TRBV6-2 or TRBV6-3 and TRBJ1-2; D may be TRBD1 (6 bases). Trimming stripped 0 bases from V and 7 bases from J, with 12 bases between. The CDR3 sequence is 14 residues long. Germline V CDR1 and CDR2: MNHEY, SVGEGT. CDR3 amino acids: CASSYSTGVGGYTF. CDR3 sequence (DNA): TGTGCCAGCAGTTACTCGACAGGAGTGGGTGGCTACACCTTC.

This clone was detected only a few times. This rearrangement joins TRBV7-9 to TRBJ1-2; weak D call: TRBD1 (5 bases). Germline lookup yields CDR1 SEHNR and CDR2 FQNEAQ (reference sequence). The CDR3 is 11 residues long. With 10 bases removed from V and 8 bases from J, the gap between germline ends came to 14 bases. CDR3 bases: TGTGCCACCACCAGGGAGGAAGGCTACACCTTC. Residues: CATTREEGYTF.

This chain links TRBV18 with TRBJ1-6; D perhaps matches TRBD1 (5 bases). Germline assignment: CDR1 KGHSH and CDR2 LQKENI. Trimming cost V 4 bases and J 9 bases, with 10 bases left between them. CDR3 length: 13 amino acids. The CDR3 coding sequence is TGTGCCAGCTCACGGGGCACAGGTTCACCCCTCCACTTT. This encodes CASSRGTGSPLHF.

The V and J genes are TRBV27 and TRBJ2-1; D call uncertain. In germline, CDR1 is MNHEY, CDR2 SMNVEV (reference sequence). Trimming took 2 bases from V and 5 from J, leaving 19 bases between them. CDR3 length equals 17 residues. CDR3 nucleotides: TGTGCCAGCAGTTTAACTATACGCACCGTGTTAGACAATGAGCAGTTCTTC. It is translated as CASSLTIRTVLDNEQFF.

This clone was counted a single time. This CDR3 reads CATSDQREGLNEQFF. The CDR3 region has the DNA TGTGCCACCAGTGATCAGCGGGAGGGCCTCAATGAGCAGTTCTTC. The rearrangement links TRBV24-1 to TRBJ2-1, with 10 bases matching TRBD2. Germline lookup yields CDR1 KGHDR and CDR2 SFDVKD. Trimming at V came to 3 bases and at J to 6 bases, leaving 4 bases not matched to a gene. The CDR3 consists of 15 residues.

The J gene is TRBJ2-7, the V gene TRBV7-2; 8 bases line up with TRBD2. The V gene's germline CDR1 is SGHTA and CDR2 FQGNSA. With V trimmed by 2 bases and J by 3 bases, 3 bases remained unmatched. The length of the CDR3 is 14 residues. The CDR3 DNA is TGTGCCAGCAGCTTAAGCGGGGGTGGCTACGAGCAGTACTTC. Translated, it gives CASSLSGGGYEQYF.

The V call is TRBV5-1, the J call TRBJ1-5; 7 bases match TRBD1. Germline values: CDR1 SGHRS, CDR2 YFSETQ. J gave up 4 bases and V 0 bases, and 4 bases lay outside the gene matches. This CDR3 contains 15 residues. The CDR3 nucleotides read TGCGCCAGCAGCTTGGCAACGGGACAGAATCAGCCCCAGCATTTT. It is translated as CASSLATGQNQPQHF.

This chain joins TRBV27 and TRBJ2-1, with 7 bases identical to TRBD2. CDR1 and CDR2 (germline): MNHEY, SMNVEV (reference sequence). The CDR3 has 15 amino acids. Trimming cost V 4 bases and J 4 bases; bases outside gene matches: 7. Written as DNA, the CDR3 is TGTGCCAGCAGTTCAGGACTAGTAGTTTACAATGAGCAGTTCTTC. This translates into CASSSGLVVYNEQFF.

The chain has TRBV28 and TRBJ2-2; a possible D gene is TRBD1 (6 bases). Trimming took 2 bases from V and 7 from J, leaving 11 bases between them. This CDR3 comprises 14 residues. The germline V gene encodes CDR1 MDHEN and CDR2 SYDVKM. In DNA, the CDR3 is TGTGCCAGCAGTTTAAGTAGGGGGATCGGGGAGCTGTTTTTT. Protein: CASSLSRGIGELFF. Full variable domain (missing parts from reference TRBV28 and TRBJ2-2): DVKVTQSSRYLVKRTGEKVFLECVQDMDHENMFWYRQDPGLGLRLIYFSYDVKMKEKGDIPEGYSVSREKKERFSLILESASTNQTSMYLCASSLSRGIGELFFGEGSRLTVL.

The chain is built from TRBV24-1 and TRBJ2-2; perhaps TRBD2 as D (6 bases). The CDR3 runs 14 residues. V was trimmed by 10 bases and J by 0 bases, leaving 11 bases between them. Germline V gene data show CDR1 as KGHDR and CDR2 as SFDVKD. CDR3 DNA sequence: TGTGCCACTGCCGGGACTTCGAACACCGGGGAGCTGTTTTTT. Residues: CATAGTSNTGELFF.

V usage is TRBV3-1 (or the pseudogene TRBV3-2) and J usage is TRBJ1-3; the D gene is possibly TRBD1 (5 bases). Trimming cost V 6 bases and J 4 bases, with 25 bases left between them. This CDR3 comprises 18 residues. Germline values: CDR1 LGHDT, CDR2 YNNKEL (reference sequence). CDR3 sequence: CASRSGTSNRAGGNTIYF. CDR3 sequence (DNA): TGTGCCAGCAGGTCCGGGACGTCAAACCGGGCGGGAGGAAACACCATATATTTT.

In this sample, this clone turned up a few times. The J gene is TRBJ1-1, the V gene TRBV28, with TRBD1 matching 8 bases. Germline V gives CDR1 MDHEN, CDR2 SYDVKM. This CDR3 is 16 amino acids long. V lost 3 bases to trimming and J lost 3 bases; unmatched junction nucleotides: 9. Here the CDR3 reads CASSLGTGMRYTEAFF. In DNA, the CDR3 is TGTGCCAGCAGTTTGGGGACAGGCATGCGGTACACTGAAGCTTTCTTT.

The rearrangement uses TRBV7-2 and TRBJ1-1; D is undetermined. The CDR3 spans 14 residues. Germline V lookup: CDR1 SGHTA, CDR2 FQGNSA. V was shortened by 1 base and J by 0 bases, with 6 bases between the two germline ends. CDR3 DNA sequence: TGTGCCAGCAGCTTAGGTCAGTTGAACACTGAAGCTTTCTTT. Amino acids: CASSLGQLNTEAFF.

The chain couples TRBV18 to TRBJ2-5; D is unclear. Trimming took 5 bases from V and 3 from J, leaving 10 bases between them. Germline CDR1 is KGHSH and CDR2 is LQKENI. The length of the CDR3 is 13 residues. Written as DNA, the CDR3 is TGTGCCAGCTCAATTTCTCGGGAAGAGACCCAGTACTTC. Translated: CASSISREETQYF.

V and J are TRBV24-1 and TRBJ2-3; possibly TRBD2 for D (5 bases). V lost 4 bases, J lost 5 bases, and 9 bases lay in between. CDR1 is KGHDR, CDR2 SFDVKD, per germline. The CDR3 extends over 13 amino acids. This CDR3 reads CATSDLLGDTQYF. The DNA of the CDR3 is TGTGCCACCAGTGACCTACTAGGAGATACGCAGTATTTT.

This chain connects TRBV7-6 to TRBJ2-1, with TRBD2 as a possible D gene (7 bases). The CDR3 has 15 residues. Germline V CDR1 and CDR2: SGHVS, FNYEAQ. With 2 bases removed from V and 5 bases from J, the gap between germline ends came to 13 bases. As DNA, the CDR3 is TGTGCCAGCAGCTTATCGGGGGGCGGTAACAATGAGCAGTTCTTC. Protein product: CASSLSGGGNNEQFF.